Included here is one T cell receptor (beta chain) sequence, with context. The antigen is not known. TCRdb re-derived calls from the 5' RACE reads in MiXCR, one entry per CDR3 protein. The sample has roughly 470,000 distinct CDR3 sequences, 20% to 30% seen once. The sample belongs to a study of CD8 T cells in ankylosing spondylitis. Whole-study results and caveats: Characteristic, it appeared, of ankylosing spondylitis blood was a TCR beta motif of about eight highly homologous variants.

The ends were cut back, 5 bases at V and 5 bases at J, with 16 bases in the middle. The V gene's germline CDR1 is DFQATT and CDR2 SNEGSKA (reference sequence). There are 13 residues in the CDR3. The source of this sequence is a male donor with ankylosing spondylitis. Sequencing was done on a sample of blood, either unsorted or a sorted T cell fraction (not recorded which). V usage is TRBV20-1 and J usage is TRBJ2-7; a weak D match, TRBD2 (6 bases). Here the CDR3 reads CSAPPRRAHEQYF. CDR3 coding DNA: TGCAGTGCTCCCCCCCGGAGGGCCCACGAGCAGTACTTC.